This TCR beta chain was recovered during a study of technical replicates of blood from a handful of donors. V dropped 1 base and J dropped 3 bases, with 16 bases sitting between them. CDR3 length: 15 amino acids. Germline CDR1 is GTSNPN and CDR2 is SVGIG (reference sequence). TCRdb keeps only in-frame clones here, not all; method: immunoSEQ multiplex PCR. The sample shows almost 90,000 clones, roughly 94% of them seen only once. Sequences were obtained from T cells isolated from PBMCs. The clonotype was recovered from a human donor in good health. The V and J genes are TRBV30 and TRBJ2-7, with a weak D call TRBD1 (5 bases). CDR3: CAWSAPQGGNYEQYF. The CDR3, as DNA: TGTGCCTGGAGTGCTCCCCAGGGTGGAAACTACGAGCAGTACTTC.